This TCR beta chain was retrieved from a study of CD8+ T cells in alopecia areata. Overall study findings and caveats: Among the cells sequenced in scalp samples are also the resident alphabeta T cells of normal skin.

This clone appeared once. Its specificity is not known. With V trimmed by 4 bases and J by 9 bases, 9 bases remained unmatched. CDR3 size: 14 residues. The germline CDR1 and CDR2 sequences are LNHNV and YYDKDF (reference sequence). Both CD4+ and CD8+ T cells were separated by sorting PBMCs. As the sequencing template, cDNA was produced by extracting RNA and reverse transcribing it. Produced via immunoSEQ multiplex PCR; TCRdb's table is partial and in-frame only. The sample carries 150,000 to 200,000 clones, around 55% recorded once. Sequencing was carried out using CD4+ T cells sorted from blood. This receptor was taken from a human donor in good health. The V and J genes are TRBV15 and TRBJ2-1; 7 bases are shared with TRBD2. CDR3 sequence: CATSIDSGTGEQFF. The DNA of the CDR3 is TGTGCCACCAGCATAGACAGCGGGACCGGTGAGCAGTTCTTC.